This T cell receptor beta chain was sequenced during a study of blood T cell repertoires in COVID-19. Turning to the study itself: Samples of COVID-19 (acute and convalescent) were obtained from the United States, Italy and Spain.

Sequencing used immunoSEQ multiplex PCR; TCRdb keeps in-frame clones, though not all of them. The sample carries 150,000 to 200,000 clones, roughly three quarters recorded once. The sequence was obtained from a woman aged 50 to 60 with active or convalescent COVID-19. The sample consisted of peripheral blood.

The CDR3 is CASSTWTGGEGDTQYF. In DNA form, the CDR3 reads TGTGCCAGCAGCACGTGGACAGGGGGCGAGGGTGATACGCAGTATTTT. The rearrangement joins TRBV7-8 to TRBJ2-3; 11 bases line up with TRBD1. CDR1 and CDR2 (germline): SGHVS, FQNEAQ. The CDR3 runs to 16 residues. V lost 5 bases, J lost 6 bases, and 10 bases stayed unmatched.